The present T cell receptor (beta chain) was sequenced within a study of blood T cells in healthy people across ages. Whole-study findings and limits: The recorded TCR beta diversity per million T cells decreased in a roughly linear manner with age.

J was trimmed by 12 bases and V by 4 bases; bases with no gene match: 13. The CDR3 contains 15 residues. Germline V gene lookup returns CDR1 LGHNA and CDR2 YSLEER. The second PCR ran about 7 to 12 cycles with a sample-barcoded 5' primer and J-beta primers. Each CDR3 protein is one row after TCRdb ran MiXCR on the 5' RACE reads. The sample has roughly 800,000 distinct CDR3 sequences, more than 45% seen once; the top ten hold roughly 20%. With regard to this clonotype: No antigen is known for it.

Sequenced: blood. The TCR was taken from a man aged 25-45 years in good health. The J gene is TRBJ2-1, the V gene TRBV4-3; 9 bases are a match to TRBD2. As DNA, the CDR3 is TGCGCCAGCAGCCGGGGGATGCGGGAGGGGAGTGTGCAGTTCTTC. Amino acid sequence: CASSRGMREGSVQFF.